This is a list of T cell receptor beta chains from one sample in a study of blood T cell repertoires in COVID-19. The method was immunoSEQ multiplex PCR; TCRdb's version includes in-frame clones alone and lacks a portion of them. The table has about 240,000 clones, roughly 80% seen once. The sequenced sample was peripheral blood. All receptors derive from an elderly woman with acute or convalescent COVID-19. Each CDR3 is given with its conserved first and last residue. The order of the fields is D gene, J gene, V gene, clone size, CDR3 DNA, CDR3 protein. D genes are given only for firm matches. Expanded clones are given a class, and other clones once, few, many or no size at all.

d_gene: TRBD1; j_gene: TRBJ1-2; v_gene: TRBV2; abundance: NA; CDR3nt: TGTGCCAGCAGTGATTCCGGGGACAGGGGGCGGAATGGCTACACCTTC; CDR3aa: CASSDSGDRGRNGYTF
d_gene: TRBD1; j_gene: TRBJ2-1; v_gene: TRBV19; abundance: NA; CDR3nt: TGTGCCAGTAGTATAGAAGCCGGGACAGCCTATAGCTCCTACAATGAGCAGTTCTTC; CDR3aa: CASSIEAGTAYSSYNEQFF
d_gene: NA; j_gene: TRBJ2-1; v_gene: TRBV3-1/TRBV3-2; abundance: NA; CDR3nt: TGTGCCAGCAGCCAAGCGGGTAGTGAGCAGTTCTTC; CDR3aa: CASSQAGSEQFF
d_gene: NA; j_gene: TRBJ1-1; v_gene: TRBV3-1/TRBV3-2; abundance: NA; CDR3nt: TGTGCCAGCAGCCAAACGGGGGGGGACACTGAAGCTTTCTTT; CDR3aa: CASSQTGGDTEAFF
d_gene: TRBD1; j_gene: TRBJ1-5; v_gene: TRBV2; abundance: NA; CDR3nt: TGTGCCAGCAGACCAGGGGGGAGCAATCAGCCCCAGCATTTT; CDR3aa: CASRPGGSNQPQHF
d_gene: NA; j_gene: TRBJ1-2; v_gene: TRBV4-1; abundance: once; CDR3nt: TGCGCCAGCAGCCAGCCCTGGGACGGCGGGAGCTATGGCTACACCTTC; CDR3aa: CASSQPWDGGSYGYTF
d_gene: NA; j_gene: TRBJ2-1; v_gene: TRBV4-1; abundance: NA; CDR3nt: TGCGCCAGCAGCCAAGACCCCCGAGGGTCCTACAATGAGCAGTTCTTC; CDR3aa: CASSQDPRGSYNEQFF
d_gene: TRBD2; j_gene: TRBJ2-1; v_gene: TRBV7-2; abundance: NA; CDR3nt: TGTGCCAGCAGCTTCAGCGGGGGGGCCTACAATGAGCAGTTCTTC; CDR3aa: CASSFSGGAYNEQFF
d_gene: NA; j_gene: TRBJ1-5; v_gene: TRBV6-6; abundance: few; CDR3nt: TGTGCCAGCAGTGACGCGGGCCTAAGTCTGGCCCAGCATTTT; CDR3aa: CASSDAGLSLAQHF
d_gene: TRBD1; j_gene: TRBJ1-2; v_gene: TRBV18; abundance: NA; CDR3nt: TGTGCCAGCTCCCCCGACAGGGGCTATGGCTACACCTTC; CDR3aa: CASSPDRGYGYTF
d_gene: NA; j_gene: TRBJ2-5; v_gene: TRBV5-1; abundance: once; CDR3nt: TGCGCCAGCAGCTTGGGGGGCTGGGAGACCCAGTACTTC; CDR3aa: CASSLGGWETQYF
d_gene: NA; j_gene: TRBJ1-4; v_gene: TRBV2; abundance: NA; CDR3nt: TGTGCCAGCAGTGCTAATCGTGAAAAACTGTTTTTT; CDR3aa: CASSANREKLFF
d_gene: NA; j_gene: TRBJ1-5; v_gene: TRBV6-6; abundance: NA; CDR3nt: TGTGCCAGCAGTTACGTCCAGACATATCTCAATCAGCCCCAGCATTTT; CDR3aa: CASSYVQTYLNQPQHF
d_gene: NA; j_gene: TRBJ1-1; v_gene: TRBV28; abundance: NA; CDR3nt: TGTGCCAGCAGTTTCCCGCGGGGTGTGAACACTGAAGCTTTCTTT; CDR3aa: CASSFPRGVNTEAFF
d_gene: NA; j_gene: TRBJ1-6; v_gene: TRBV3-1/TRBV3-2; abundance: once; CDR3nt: TGTGCCAGCAGCCAAGTTAGGGGCGGAAATTCACCCCTCCACTTT; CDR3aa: CASSQVRGGNSPLHF
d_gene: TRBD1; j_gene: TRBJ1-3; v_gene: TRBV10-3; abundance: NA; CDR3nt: TGTGCCATCAGCGGGGGGACAGGGGGTGCTGGAAACACCATATATTTT; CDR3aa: CAISGGTGGAGNTIYF
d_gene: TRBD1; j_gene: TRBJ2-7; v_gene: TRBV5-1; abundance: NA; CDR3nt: TGCGCCAGCAGCTTGGGGGGACAGTACGAGCAGTACTTC; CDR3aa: CASSLGGQYEQYF
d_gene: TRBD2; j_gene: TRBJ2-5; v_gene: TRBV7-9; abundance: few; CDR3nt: TGTGCCAGCAGTCCCGGACTAGCGGGGGGGGCGTGGCAAGAGACCCAGTACTTC; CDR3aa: CASSPGLAGGAWQETQYF
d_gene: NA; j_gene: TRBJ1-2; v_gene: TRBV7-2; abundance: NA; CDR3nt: TGTGCCAGCAGCCCCGCCCAGGCGAACTATGGCTACACCTTC; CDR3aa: CASSPAQANYGYTF
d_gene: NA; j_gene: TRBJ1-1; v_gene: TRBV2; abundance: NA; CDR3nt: TGTGCCAGCAGTCCGAGACAGATACCAAACACTGAAGCTTTCTTT; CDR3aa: CASSPRQIPNTEAFF
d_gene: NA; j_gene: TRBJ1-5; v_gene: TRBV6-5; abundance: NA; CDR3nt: TGTGCCAGCAGAGGTCTCGCGGGTCAGCCCCAGCATTTT; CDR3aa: CASRGLAGQPQHF
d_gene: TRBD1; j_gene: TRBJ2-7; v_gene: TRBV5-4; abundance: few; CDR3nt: TGTGCCAGCAGCTTGACGCGACAGGGGGACGAGCAGTACTTC; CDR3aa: CASSLTRQGDEQYF
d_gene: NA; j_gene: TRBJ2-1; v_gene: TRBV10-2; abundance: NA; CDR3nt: TGCGCCAGCAGTGAGTCGTGGGGGGGGGCACCCCCCTCCTACAATGAGCAGTTCTTC; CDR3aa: CASSESWGGAPPSYNEQFF
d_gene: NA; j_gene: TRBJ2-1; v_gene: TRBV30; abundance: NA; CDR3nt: TGTGCCTGGAGTGTACAGGATGTAGGGCCCCGCTCCTACAATGAGCAGTTCTTC; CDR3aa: CAWSVQDVGPRSYNEQFF
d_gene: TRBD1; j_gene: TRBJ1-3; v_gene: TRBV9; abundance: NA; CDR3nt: TGTGCCAGCAGCGTAGGGGCCGAGACAGGGAACACCATATATTTT; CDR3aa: CASSVGAETGNTIYF
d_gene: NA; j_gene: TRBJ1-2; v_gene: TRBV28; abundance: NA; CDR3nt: TGTGCCAGCAGGACCCCCAGTGGGGGCGCAAACTATGGCTACACCTTC; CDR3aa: CASRTPSGGANYGYTF
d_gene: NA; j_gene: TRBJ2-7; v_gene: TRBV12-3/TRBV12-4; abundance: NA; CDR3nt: TGTGCCAGCAGTACAGACAACTCCTACGAGCAGTACTTC; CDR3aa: CASSTDNSYEQYF
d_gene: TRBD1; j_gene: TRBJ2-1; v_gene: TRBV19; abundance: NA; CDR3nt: TGTGCCAGCTTCGACAGGGATCGGGGCAATGAGCAGTTCTTC; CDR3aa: CASFDRDRGNEQFF
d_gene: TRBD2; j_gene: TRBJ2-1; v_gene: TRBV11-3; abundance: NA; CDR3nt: TGTGCCAGCAGCACCCGCGGGACTAGCGGGGGAGGTGGTGAGCAGTTCTTC; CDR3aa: CASSTRGTSGGGGEQFF
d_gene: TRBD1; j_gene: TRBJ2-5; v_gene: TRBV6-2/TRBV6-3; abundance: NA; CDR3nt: TGTGCCAGCAGCCCCGACAGGGGACAGAACCAAGAGACCCAGTACTTC; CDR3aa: CASSPDRGQNQETQYF
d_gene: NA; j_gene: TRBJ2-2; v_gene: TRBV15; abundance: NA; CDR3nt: TGTGCCACCAGCAGGAGGGGGTCGGCGTTCGCGAACACCGGGGAGCTGTTTTTT; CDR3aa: CATSRRGSAFANTGELFF
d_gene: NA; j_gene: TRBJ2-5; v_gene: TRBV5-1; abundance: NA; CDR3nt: TGCGCCAGCAGCTTGTCGTCAGGGTCCGAGACCCAGTACTTC; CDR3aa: CASSLSSGSETQYF
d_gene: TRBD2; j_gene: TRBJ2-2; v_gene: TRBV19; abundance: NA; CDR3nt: TGTGCCAGTAGTATAGATCTCGGACTAGCGGGGGTAACCGGGGAGCTGTTTTTT; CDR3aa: CASSIDLGLAGVTGELFF
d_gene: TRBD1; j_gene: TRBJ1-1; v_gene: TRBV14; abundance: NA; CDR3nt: TGTGCCAGCAGCCCCATGCGGGGACAGGGGGCAACTGAAGCTTTCTTT; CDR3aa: CASSPMRGQGATEAFF
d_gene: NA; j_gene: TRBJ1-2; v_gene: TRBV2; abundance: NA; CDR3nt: TGTGCCAGCACCCGGGAGTCAGCCGATGGCTACACCTTC; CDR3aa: CASTRESADGYTF
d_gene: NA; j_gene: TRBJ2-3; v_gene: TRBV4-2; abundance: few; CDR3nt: TGTGCCAGCAGCCAAGAAGGTGGGGGGGCCCTCACAGATACGCAGTATTTT; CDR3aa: CASSQEGGGALTDTQYF
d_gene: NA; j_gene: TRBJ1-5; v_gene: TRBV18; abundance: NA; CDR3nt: TGTGCCAGCTCGAAAGAGTCTGATCAGCCCCAGCATTTT; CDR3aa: CASSKESDQPQHF
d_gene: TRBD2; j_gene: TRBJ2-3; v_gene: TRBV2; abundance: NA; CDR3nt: TGTGCCAGCATGAGACCGAGGAAATCGACTAGCGGGGAAACCACAGATACGCAGTATTTT; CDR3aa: CASMRPRKSTSGETTDTQYF
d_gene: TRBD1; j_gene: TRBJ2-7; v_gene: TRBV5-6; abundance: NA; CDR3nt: TGTGCCAGCAGAACCGGGACAGGGGGTTACGAGCAGTACTTC; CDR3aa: CASRTGTGGYEQYF
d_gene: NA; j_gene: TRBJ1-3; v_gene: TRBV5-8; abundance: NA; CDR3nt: TGTGCCAGCAGTTTTACGGAGTACGGAAACACCATATATTTT; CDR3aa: CASSFTEYGNTIYF
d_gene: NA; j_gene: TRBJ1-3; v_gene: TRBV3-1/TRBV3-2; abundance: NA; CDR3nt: TGTGCCAGCAGCCCACTGACAGTCACTGGAAACACCATATATTTT; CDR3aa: CASSPLTVTGNTIYF
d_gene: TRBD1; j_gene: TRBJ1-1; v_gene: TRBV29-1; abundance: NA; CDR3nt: TGCAGCGTTTATAGACAGGGACTGAACACTGAAGCTTTCTTT; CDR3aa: CSVYRQGLNTEAFF
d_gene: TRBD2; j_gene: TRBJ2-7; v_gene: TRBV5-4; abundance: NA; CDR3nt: TGTGCCAGCAGCCGCGCCACTAGCGGGGGGTCCTACGAGCAGTACTTC; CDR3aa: CASSRATSGGSYEQYF
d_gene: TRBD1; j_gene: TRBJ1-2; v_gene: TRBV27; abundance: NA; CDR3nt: TGTGCCAGCAGTTTATCAGGACAGGGGACTGGCTACACCTTC; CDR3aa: CASSLSGQGTGYTF
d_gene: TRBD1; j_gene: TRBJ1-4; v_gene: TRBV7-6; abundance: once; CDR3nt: TGTGCCAGCAGCTTAGAGGGGGACAGGGGTGGAAAACTGTTTTTT; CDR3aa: CASSLEGDRGGKLFF
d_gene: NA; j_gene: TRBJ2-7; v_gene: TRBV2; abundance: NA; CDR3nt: TGTGCCAGCAGTGAAGATGTGACAGGTCCATACAAGAACGAGCAGTACTTC; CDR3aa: CASSEDVTGPYKNEQYF
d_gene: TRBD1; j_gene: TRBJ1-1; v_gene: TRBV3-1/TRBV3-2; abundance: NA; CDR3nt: TGTGCCAGCAGCCAAGGGACAGGGGGCACTGAAGCTTTCTTT; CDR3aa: CASSQGTGGTEAFF
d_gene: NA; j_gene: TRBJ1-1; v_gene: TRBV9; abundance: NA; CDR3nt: TGTGCCAGCAGCGGGGGACTTTCGGGTGTGGACACTGAAGCTTTCTTT; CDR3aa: CASSGGLSGVDTEAFF
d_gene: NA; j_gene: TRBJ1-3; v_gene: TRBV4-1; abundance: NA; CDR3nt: TGCGCCAGCAGCCTAGGGGCCGTCTCTGGAAACACCATATATTTT; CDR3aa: CASSLGAVSGNTIYF